This T cell receptor beta chain appears in the sequencing data of a study of a mutant IDH1 vaccine in newly diagnosed glioma. Notes on this clone: Its antigen is currently unknown.

Overall study results and limits: Any relationship between pseudoprogression and changes in top peripheral T cell clonotypes seemed absent.

Germline CDR1 SGHRS, CDR2 YFSETQ. The junction had 6 bases not matched to a gene; V was cut back by 1 base and J by 9 bases. CDR3 length equals 14 residues. Method: immunoSEQ multiplex PCR; TCRdb's copy keeps in-frame clones and lacks some. The sample gives 110,000 or so clones, 85% to 90% of which show up once; 0.6% to 0.75% is in the top ten. As for time point: week 11, during vaccination. A 20-mer mutant IDH1 peptide at 300 ug was injected subcutaneously with topical imiquimod. Donors had new IDH1-mutant astrocytomas of WHO grade 3 or 4 (ATRX-lost). The receptor was derived from a woman between 45 and 65 years old with glioma. V gene TRBV5-1 combines with J gene TRBJ2-1; 8 nucleotides line up with TRBD2. The sequencing used PBMCs, collected from a glioma patient whose treatment included an IDH1 peptide vaccine. The CDR3 reads CASSLRREGLEQFF. The CDR3 DNA follows: TGCGCCAGCAGCTTGCGACGGGAGGGCCTTGAGCAGTTCTTC.